This T cell receptor (beta chain) was profiled in a study of T-cell memory formation after mild COVID-19. Study background: Among the donors, TCR clusters were largely specific to each donor.

This clonotype was seen a handful of times. The antigen is not known. Libraries for TCRalpha and TCRbeta carried sample barcodes and unique molecular identifiers via 5'RACE. A single record per CDR3 protein comes from TCRdb applying MiXCR to the 5' RACE reads. Found here are about 140,000 distinct CDR3 sequences, 13% to 15% of them singletons; the top ten hold about 26%. V lost 3 bases and J lost 6, with 16 bases in between. This CDR3 spans 14 amino acids. Germline CDR1 DFQATT, CDR2 SNEGSKA (reference sequence). Study findings and constraints: Clones which contracted sat mainly in CM and EM if CD4+, and in EMRA if CD8+.

This chain joins TRBV20-1 and TRBJ2-3, with D unclear. Sequencing was carried out using PBMCs or a T cell subset sorted from them (not recorded which). The clonotype originates from an adult woman who had mild COVID-19 (a few samples of this study predate the infection). Cell type and time point are not known. The chain's CDR3 is CSASPPDFEDTQYF. In DNA form, the CDR3 reads TGCAGTGCTAGTCCCCCTGACTTTGAGGATACGCAGTATTTT.